What follows describes a single TCR beta chain. Its target antigen remains unknown. It has no much larger one-base neighbor in the sample; base qualities were not kept. The data derive from a study of blood T cells in healthy people across ages (dated by TCRdb to the mid-2010s). Context from the whole study: Template switching captured roughly one uniquely barcoded TCR beta cDNA molecule per two T cells in model experiments. The study measured age-related changes in TCR beta repertoire diversity using deep sequencing normalized with unique cDNA molecular identifiers. The donors were split into four age groups: young (average roughly 15 years), middle-aged (39), aged (roughly 65) and long-lived (roughly 80). For two donors (one aged 18 to 29 and one aged 80 or older), the study analyzed two additional independent replicas of 1 million unique cDNA reads from the same blood draw. General study outcomes and caveats: Compared with the aged group, the long-lived group had more naive CD4+ T cells, fewer expanded clones and increased TCR diversity, a pattern suggesting age selection. Estimates of total diversity based on one million sequenced T cells were regarded as lower bounds and as underestimates. A strong correlation was found between observed TCR beta diversity and the percentage of naive T cells measured by flow cytometry. As age increased, observed TCR beta diversity per million T cells dropped in a roughly linear way, and a significant reduction was already evident by age around 41. Conclusive comparison of naive and antigen-experienced compartments was prevented by the profiling of bulk unsorted PBMCs. Because the CMV infection status of the donors was unknown, age-related changes in expanded clonotypes may potentially have been confounded.

Based on the germline V gene, the CDR1 and CDR2 sequences are SGHRS and YFSETQ. Cut back by 4 bases and 0 bases, the V and J ends lie 15 bases apart. The CDR3 contains 16 residues, cysteine and phenylalanine counted. Only CDR3 DNA remains: 48 bases, in frame from the first base. Library preparation employed 5' RACE. The sequencer was an Illumina HiSeq 2500. The second PCR ran for roughly 7 to 12 cycles and used a J-beta primer mix along with a sample-barcoded 5' primer. A unique molecular identifier was introduced onto each TCR beta cDNA molecule by a template-switch 5' adaptor carrying 12 random nucleotides. Each sample yielded at least 2.5 million CDR3-containing paired-end reads. All of the RNA was converted into first-strand cDNA using the Mint cDNA synthesis kit, with a TRBC-specific oligonucleotide serving as the primer. All cDNA was treated with uracil-DNA glycosylase and then went through a first 18-cycle PCR with the universal primers M1SS and BC2_uni_R. As for the authors' bioinformatics: For normalization, 1 million high-quality reads, each with a distinct molecular identifier, were randomly selected from each sample. Reads sharing molecular identifiers were discarded rather than binned into consensus sequences. CDR3 identification, clonotype clustering and error correction used MiTCR with a Q25 quality threshold and the strictest error-elimination algorithm. Lower-bound total TCR beta diversity was estimated with a nonparametric unseen species model using Euler transformation. Through fastp at Q25 and MiXCR, TCRdb rebuilt clones from the public reads, retaining in-frame beta chains. Rows with a matching CDR3 protein are joined into one entry that keeps the most common DNA and genes. TCRdb's processing, not the authors' own work, is the source of the V and J calls. Here the sample has about 840,000 distinct CDR3 sequences; 25% to 30% occur a single time. Around 9.6% of the sample is taken by the ten largest.

The donors were roughly 38 Caucasian individuals from Russia, aged roughly 6 to 100 years, who were systemically healthy. Each donor gave roughly 9.5 milliliters of peripheral blood, collected into EDTA-treated Vacutainer tubes. Ficoll-Paque density-gradient centrifugation was used to isolate PBMCs, with at least 6.5 million per sample. Total RNA was extracted from PBMCs with Trizol reagent, with at least 5 micrograms obtained per sample. The percentages of naive CD45RAhigh/CD27high T cells were determined by flow cytometry on a PBMC aliquot from every donor. The same sample was also used in a study of T cells of mothers and their children. The second study reports: The donors were nine systemically healthy Caucasian individuals, made up of three mothers and their six children. cDNA synthesis used all of the extracted RNA, with roughly 1.6 ug of RNA in each 15 ul reaction. In the second PCR, the M1S primer introduced both the sample barcodes and 2-4 random nucleotides. More than 8 million TCR beta CDR3 reads were obtained from each mother, and roughly 3.1 million reads were obtained from each child. Thymic selection similarly shapes TCR recombination output in related and unrelated pairs, with minor effect from inherited differences. Normalized repertoire overlap was always found to be slightly, but never significantly, higher in related mother-child pairs than in unrelated mother-child pairs. No persistent microchimeric T cell clones were detected, at a sensitivity of roughly 96 clones per million clonotypes. To look for features that set related mother-child pairs apart from unrelated individuals, the researchers ran deep NGS to compare the TCR beta repertoires of mothers and children. Mothers averaged 40 +/- 4 years of age and children averaged 11 +/- 4 years. Libraries were sequenced on Illumina HiSeq 2000 with 100+100 nt paired-end reads after adapter ligation with NEBNext reagents. To prevent cross-contamination, the mother and child libraries were prepared one month apart and sequenced in separate runs. Between roughly 450,000 and 2,000,000 distinct TCR beta clonotypes were identified per donor. Naive TCR beta clonotypes were estimated from low-frequency clonotypes matched to each donor's FACS-determined naive share, without sorting.

This clonotype originated in a middle-aged woman in good health. Sequencing input: blood. The rearrangement joined TRBV5-1 to TRBJ2-3; TRBD1 is a weak D gene call, 5 bases matching. The CDR3 region: CASSEKTGLSTDTQYF. The DNA sequence follows: TGCGCCAGCAGCGAAAAAACAGGATTGAGCACAGATACGCAGTATTTT.